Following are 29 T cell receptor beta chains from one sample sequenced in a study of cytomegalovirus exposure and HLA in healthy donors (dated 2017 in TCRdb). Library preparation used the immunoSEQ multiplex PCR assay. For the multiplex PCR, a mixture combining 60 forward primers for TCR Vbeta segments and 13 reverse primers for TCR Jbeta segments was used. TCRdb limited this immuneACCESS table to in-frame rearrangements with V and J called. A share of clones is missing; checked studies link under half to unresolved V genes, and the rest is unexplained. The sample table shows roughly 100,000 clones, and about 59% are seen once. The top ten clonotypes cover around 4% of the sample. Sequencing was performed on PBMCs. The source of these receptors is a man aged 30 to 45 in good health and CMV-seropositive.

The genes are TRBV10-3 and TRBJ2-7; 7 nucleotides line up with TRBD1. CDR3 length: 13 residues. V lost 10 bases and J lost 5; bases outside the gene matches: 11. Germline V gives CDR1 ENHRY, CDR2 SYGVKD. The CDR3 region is CATQYRGSNEQYF. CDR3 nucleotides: TGTGCCACCCAGTACAGGGGTTCGAACGAGCAGTACTTC.

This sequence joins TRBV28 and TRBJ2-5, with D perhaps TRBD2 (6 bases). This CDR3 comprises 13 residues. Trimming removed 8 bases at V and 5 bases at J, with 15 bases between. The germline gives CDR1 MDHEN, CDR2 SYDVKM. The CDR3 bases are TGTGCCAGCGGGTGGGGGGTCGGGGAGACCCAGTACTTC. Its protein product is CASGWGVGETQYF.

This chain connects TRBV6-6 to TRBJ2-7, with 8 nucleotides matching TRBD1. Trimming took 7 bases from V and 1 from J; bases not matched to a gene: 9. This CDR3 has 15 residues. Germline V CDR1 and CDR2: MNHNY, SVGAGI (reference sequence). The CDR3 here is CASTLRQGMSYEQYF. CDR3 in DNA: TGTGCCAGCACCCTACGACAGGGGATGTCCTACGAGCAGTACTTC.

The DNA of the CDR3 is TGTGCCAGCAGACCCGGGGGGGCCGGGAACTATGGCTACACCTTC. It codes for CASRPGGAGNYGYTF. The V call is TRBV6-5, the J call TRBJ1-2, with D possibly being TRBD1 (6 bases). The V gene lost 6 bases and the J gene lost 2 bases, with 16 bases spanning the gap. Germline V CDR1 and CDR2: MNHEY, SVGAGI. CDR3 length equals 15 residues.

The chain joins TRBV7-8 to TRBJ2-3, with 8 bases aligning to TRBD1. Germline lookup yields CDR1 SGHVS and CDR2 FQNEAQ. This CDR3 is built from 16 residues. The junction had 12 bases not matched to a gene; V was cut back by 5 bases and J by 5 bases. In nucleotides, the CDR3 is TGTGCCAGCAGCCTAGGCAACCAGGGGGCTGAAGATACGCAGTATTTT. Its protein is CASSLGNQGAEDTQYF.

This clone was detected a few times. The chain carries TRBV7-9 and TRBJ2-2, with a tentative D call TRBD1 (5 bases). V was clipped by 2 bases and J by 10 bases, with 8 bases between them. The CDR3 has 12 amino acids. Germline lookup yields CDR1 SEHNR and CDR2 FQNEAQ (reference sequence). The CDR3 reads CASSLSGMELFF. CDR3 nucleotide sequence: TGTGCCAGCAGCTTATCAGGGATGGAGCTGTTTTTT.

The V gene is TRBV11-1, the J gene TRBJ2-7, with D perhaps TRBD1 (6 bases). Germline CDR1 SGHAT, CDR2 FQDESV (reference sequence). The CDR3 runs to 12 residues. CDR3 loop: CASSFFTGSTSV. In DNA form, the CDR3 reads TGTGCCAGCAGCTTCTTCACAGGGTCCACCAGTGTC.

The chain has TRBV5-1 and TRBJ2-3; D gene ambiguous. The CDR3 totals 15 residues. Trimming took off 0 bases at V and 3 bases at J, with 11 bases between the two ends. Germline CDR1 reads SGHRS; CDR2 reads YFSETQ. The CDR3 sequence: CASSLGEARTDTQYF. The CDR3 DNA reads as TGCGCCAGCAGCTTGGGCGAGGCGCGAACAGATACGCAGTATTTT.

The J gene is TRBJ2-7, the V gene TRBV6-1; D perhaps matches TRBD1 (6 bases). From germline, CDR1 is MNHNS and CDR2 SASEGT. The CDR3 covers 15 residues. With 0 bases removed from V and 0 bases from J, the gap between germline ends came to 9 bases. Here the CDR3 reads CASSEAIGGSYEQYF. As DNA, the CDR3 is TGTGCCAGCAGTGAAGCCATAGGGGGCTCCTACGAGCAGTACTTC.

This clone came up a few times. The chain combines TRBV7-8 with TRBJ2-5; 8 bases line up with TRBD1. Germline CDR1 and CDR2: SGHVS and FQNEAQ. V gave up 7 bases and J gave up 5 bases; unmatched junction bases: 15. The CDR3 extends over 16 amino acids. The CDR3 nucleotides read TGTGCCAGCACCCGAACATTCCAGGGGGCGCGGGAGACCCAGTACTTC. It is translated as CASTRTFQGARETQYF.

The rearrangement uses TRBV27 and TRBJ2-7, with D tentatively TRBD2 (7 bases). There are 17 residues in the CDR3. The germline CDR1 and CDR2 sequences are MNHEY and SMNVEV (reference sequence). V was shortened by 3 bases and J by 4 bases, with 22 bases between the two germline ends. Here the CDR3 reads CASSFQPFPGGPYEQYF. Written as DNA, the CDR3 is TGTGCCAGCAGTTTCCAGCCTTTCCCGGGGGGCCCTTACGAGCAGTACTTC.

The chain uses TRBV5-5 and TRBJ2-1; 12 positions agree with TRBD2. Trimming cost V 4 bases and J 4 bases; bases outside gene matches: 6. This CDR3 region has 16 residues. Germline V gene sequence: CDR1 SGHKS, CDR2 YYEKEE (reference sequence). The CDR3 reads CASSPTSGGVYNEQFF. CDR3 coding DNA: TGTGCCAGCAGCCCGACTAGCGGGGGAGTATACAATGAGCAGTTCTTC.

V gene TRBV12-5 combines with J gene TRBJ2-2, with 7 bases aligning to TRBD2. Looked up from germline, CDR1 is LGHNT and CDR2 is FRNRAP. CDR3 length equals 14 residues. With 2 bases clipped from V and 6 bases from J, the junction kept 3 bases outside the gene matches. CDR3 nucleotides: TGTGCTAGTGGTTTGCGGGGAGGGGCCGGGGAGCTGTTTTTT. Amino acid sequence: CASGLRGGAGELFF.

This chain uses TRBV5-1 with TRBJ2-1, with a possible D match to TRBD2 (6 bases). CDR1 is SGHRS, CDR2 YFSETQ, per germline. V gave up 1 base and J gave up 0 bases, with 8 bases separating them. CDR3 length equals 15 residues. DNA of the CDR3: TGCGCCAGCAGCTTGTCGGGGGACTCCTACAATGAGCAGTTCTTC. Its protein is CASSLSGDSYNEQFF.

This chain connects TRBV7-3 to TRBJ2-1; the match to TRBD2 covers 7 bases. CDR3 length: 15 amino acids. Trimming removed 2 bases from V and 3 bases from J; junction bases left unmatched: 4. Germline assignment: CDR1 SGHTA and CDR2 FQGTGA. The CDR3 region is CASSLVGGYYNEQFF. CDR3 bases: TGTGCCAGCAGCTTAGTGGGGGGGTACTACAATGAGCAGTTCTTC. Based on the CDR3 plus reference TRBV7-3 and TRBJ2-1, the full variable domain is GAGVSQTPSNKVTEKGKYVELRCDPISGHTALYWYRQSLGQGPEFLIYFQGTGAADDSGLPNDRFFAVRPEGSVSTLKIQRTERGDSAVYLCASSLVGGYYNEQFFGPGTRLTVL.

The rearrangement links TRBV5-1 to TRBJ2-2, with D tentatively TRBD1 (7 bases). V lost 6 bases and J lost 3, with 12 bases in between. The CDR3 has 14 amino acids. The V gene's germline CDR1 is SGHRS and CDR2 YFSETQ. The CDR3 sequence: CASTPRGDTGELFF. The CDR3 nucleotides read TGCGCCAGCACCCCCAGGGGGGACACCGGGGAGCTGTTTTTT. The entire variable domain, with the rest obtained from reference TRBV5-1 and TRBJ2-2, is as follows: KAGVTQTPRYLIKTRGQQVTLSCSPISGHRSVSWYQQTPGQGLQFLFEYFSETQRNKGNFPGRFSGRQFSNSRSEMNVSTLELGDSALYLCASTPRGDTGELFFGEGSRLTVL.

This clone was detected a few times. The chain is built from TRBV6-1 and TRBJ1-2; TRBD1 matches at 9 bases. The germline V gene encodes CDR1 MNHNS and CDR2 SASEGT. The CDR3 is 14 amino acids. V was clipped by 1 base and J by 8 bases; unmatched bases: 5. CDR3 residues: CASSEGGTGMGYTF. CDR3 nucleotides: TGTGCCAGCAGTGAAGGCGGGACAGGGATGGGCTACACCTTC.

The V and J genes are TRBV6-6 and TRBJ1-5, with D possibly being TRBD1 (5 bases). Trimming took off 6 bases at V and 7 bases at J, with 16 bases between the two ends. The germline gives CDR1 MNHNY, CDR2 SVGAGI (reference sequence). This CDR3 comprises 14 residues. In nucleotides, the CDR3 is TGTGCCAGCAGCACGGGGACGGGGGAACAGCCCCAGCATTTT. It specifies CASSTGTGEQPQHF.

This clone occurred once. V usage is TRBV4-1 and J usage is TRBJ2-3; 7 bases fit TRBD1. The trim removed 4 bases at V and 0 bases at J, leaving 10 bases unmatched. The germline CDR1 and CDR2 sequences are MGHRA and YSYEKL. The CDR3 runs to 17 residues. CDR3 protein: CASSPDGTATSTDTQYF. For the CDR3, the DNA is TGCGCCAGCAGCCCGGACGGGACAGCGACCAGCACAGATACGCAGTATTTT.

The CDR3 DNA reads TGTGCCAGCAGCTTCACCGGGACAGGGGGTATAGTCACTGAAGCTTTCTTT. Protein: CASSFTGTGGIVTEAFF. The genes are TRBV5-6 and TRBJ1-1; 11 positions match TRBD1. Germline CDR1 and CDR2: SGHDT and YYEEEE. The CDR3 contains 17 residues. Trimming at V came to 2 bases and at J to 4 bases, leaving 10 bases not matched to a gene.

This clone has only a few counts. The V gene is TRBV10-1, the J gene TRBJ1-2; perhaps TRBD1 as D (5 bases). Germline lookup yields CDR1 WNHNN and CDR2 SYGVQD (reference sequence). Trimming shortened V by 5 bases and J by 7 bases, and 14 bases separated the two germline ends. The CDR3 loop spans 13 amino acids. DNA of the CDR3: TGCGCCAGCAGTAACCAGGGTTGGAGTGGCTACACCTTC. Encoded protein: CASSNQGWSGYTF.

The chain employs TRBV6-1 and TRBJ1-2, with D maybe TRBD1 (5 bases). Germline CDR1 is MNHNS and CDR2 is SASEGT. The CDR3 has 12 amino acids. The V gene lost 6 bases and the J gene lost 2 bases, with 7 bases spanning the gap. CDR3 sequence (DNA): TGTGCCAGCAGCGACAGCAACTATGGCTACACCTTC. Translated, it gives CASSDSNYGYTF.

DNA for the CDR3: TGTGCCAGCAGTTCCGGACAGGCCAAGAACACTGAAGCTTTCTTT. This codes for CASSSGQAKNTEAFF. The rearrangement links TRBV7-6 to TRBJ1-1; 7 bases line up with TRBD1. The CDR3 loop spans 15 amino acids. J gave up 1 base and V 6 bases, and 8 bases lay outside the gene matches. CDR1 and CDR2 (germline): SGHVS, FNYEAQ.

CDR3 DNA sequence: TGTGCCAGCTCAGGGGCCTATAATTCACCCCTCCACTTT. Amino acids: CASSGAYNSPLHF. The V gene is TRBV6-1, the J gene TRBJ1-6; a possible D gene is TRBD1 (6 bases). The CDR3 consists of 13 residues. V was pared by 8 bases and J by 2 bases, with 7 bases between. In germline, CDR1 is MNHNS, CDR2 SASEGT.

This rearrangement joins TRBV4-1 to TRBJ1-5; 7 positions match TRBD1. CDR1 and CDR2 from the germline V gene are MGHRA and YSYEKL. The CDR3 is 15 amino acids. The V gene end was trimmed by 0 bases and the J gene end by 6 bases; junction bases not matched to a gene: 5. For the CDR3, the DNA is TGCGCCAGCAGCCAAGAGGTTAGGGGGCTTCAGCCCCAGCATTTT. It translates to CASSQEVRGLQPQHF.

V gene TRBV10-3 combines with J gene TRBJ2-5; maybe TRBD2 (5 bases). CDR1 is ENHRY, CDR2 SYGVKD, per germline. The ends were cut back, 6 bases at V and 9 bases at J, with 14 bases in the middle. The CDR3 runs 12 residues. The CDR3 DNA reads TGTGCCATCAGCCCAGACCCGAGGGCCCAGTACTTC. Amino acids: CAISPDPRAQYF.

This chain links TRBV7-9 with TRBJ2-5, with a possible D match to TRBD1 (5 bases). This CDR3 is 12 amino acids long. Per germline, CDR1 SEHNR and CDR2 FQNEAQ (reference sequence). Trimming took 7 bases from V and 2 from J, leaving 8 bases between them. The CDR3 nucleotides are TGTGCCAGCATAGGGGATCAAGAGACCCAGTACTTC. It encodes CASIGDQETQYF. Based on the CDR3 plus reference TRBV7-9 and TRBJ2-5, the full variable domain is DTGVSQNPRHKITKRGQNVTFRCDPISEHNRLYWYRQTLGQGPEFLTYFQNEAQLEKSRLLSDRFSAERPKGSFSTLEIQRTEQGDSAMYLCASIGDQETQYFGPGTRLLVL.

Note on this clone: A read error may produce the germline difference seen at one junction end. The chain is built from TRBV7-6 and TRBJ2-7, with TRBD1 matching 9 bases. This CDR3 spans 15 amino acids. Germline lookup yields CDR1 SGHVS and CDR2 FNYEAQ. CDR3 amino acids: CASSLAGTGTGEQYF. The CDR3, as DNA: TGTGCCAGCAGCCTAGCCGGGACAGGGACGGGGGAGCAGTACTTC.

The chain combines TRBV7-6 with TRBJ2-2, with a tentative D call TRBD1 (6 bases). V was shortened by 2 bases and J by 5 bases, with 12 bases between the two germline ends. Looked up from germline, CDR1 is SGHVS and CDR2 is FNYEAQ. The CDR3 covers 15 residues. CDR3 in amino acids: CASSLLTGQTGELFF. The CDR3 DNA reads TGTGCCAGCAGCTTACTTACGGGACAAACCGGGGAGCTGTTTTTT.